These 21 T cell receptor beta chains were sequenced from one sample in a study of T cell responses to AZD1222 COVID-19 vaccine. The data were produced by immunoSEQ multiplex PCR, yet TCRdb's version contains in-frame clones alone and is incomplete. The profile shows 100,000 to 150,000 clones, 92% of them singletons. This material consisted of peripheral blood, taken on day 0 of AZD1222 vaccination. These receptors were collected from an adult in good health.

V is TRBV7-9 and J is TRBJ2-7; 9 bases map to TRBD1. V lost 3 bases and J lost 7; bases outside the gene matches: 7. The CDR3 is made up of 14 amino acids. Germline V CDR1 and CDR2: SEHNR, FQNEAQ (reference sequence). Here the CDR3 reads CASSFIQGAREQYF. Here the CDR3 DNA reads TGTGCCAGCAGCTTTATACAGGGGGCACGGGAGCAGTACTTC.

V and J are TRBV6-6 and TRBJ2-3, with a possible D match to TRBD1 (7 bases). Trimming removed 7 bases at V and 1 base at J, with 15 bases between. The CDR3 covers 15 residues. Germline V gene sequence: CDR1 MNHNY, CDR2 SVGAGI (reference sequence). CDR3 sequence reads: CASTQGRGGTDTQYF. CDR3 coding DNA: TGTGCCAGCACACAGGGGCGGGGAGGCACAGATACGCAGTATTTT.

The chain recombines TRBV13 with TRBJ2-3; D possibly corresponds to TRBD1 (5 bases). CDR3 size: 15 residues. V lost 4 bases, J lost 1 base, and 12 bases lay in between. Germline V CDR1 and CDR2: PRHDT, FYEKMQ (reference sequence). The CDR3 reads CASSSRDLGTDTQYF. CDR3 coding DNA: TGTGCCAGCAGCTCCAGGGATTTGGGCACAGATACGCAGTATTTT.

The genes are TRBV28 and TRBJ2-7; a weak D match, TRBD1 (6 bases). The V gene lost 7 bases and the J gene lost 4 bases, with 14 bases spanning the gap. Germline values: CDR1 MDHEN, CDR2 SYDVKM. The CDR3 has 13 amino acids. The CDR3: CASTSGVFYEQYF. The CDR3 DNA reads as TGTGCCAGCACCTCAGGGGTGTTTTACGAGCAGTACTTC.

V gene TRBV5-1 combines with J gene TRBJ1-2; no clear D. CDR3 length equals 13 residues. The germline V gene has CDR1 SGHRS and CDR2 YFSETQ. Trimming took 3 bases from V and 7 from J, leaving 13 bases between them. The CDR3, as DNA: TGCGCCAGCAGCTCCCCCCCCCAGGCTGGCTACACCTTC. Translation: CASSSPPQAGYTF.

Remarks on this clone: At one of its ends the junction is not consistent with the germline gene, which may arise from a read error. The chain uses TRBV10-2 and TRBJ1-5; D uncertain. The CDR3 totals 13 residues. The germline V gene encodes CDR1 WSHSY and CDR2 SAAADI. CDR3 bases: TGCGCCAGCAGCGAGTATAGCAATCAGCCCCAGCATTTT. This codes for CASSEYSNQPQHF.

Comment on this clone: At one end the junction does not follow the germline gene, possibly because of a read error. The chain combines TRBV30 with TRBJ2-1, with a tentative D call TRBD2 (6 bases). The germline V gene has CDR1 GTSNPN and CDR2 SVGIG (reference sequence). This CDR3 is 14 amino acids long. CDR3 sequence (DNA): TGTGCCTCGAGTGGGAGGACAACCTACAATGAGCAGTTCTTC. Translated, it gives CASSGRTTYNEQFF.

This chain uses TRBV7-2 with TRBJ2-7, with D perhaps matching TRBD2 (6 bases). The germline V gene has CDR1 SGHTA and CDR2 FQGNSA. CDR3 size: 14 residues. Trimming removed 4 bases from V and 2 bases from J, with 12 bases in between. In DNA, the CDR3 is TGTGCCAGCAGCTCCTCGGGCGGGGCCTACGAGCAGTACTTC. It translates to CASSSSGGAYEQYF.

The chain is built from TRBV11-3 and TRBJ2-1, with 14 nucleotides matching TRBD2. Unmatched junction bases numbered 4, after V lost 1 base and J lost 5 bases. Germline CDR1 is SGHNT and CDR2 is YENEEA. The CDR3 length is 17 residues. The DNA for the CDR3 is TGTGCCAGCAGCTTAGGGGAGGGACTAGCGGGGGACAATGAGCAGTTCTTC. Protein: CASSLGEGLAGDNEQFF.

This chain uses TRBV5-4 with TRBJ1-2; D gene ambiguous. Looked up from germline, CDR1 is SGHNT and CDR2 is YYREEE (reference sequence). The CDR3 is made up of 14 amino acids. V lost 1 base, J lost 4 bases, and 11 bases lay in between. The CDR3 region has the DNA TGTGCCAGCAGCTTGAACGGGGAAAGCTATGGCTACACCTTC. It yields the protein CASSLNGESYGYTF.

Concerning this clone itself: The same CDR3 is also encoded by other DNA sequences in this sample. The V gene is TRBV5-6, the J gene TRBJ1-1, with D unresolved. Trimming shortened V by 4 bases and J by 1 base, and 8 bases separated the two germline ends. This CDR3 is built from 13 residues. Germline V gives CDR1 SGHDT, CDR2 YYEEEE. CDR3 region: CASSLLGNTEAFF. The DNA of the CDR3 is TGTGCCAGCAGCCTACTGGGGAACACTGAAGCTTTCTTT.

The chain employs TRBV5-4 and TRBJ2-2; D is ambiguous. CDR3 length equals 15 residues. Germline-derived CDR1 and CDR2 are SGHNT and YYREEE (reference sequence). V gave up 4 bases and J gave up 2 bases, with 12 bases separating them. In DNA, the CDR3 is TGTGCCAGCAGCGTGAACACCTATAACACCGGGGAGCTGTTTTTT. Its translation: CASSVNTYNTGELFF.

This chain connects TRBV2 to TRBJ2-7; 10 bases match TRBD1. CDR1 SNHLY and CDR2 FYNNEI come from the germline V gene. The CDR3 sequence is 13 residues long. Germline trimming cut 6 bases from V and 8 bases from J; bases unmatched to any gene: 7. Here the CDR3 DNA reads TGTGCCAGCAGACCGGGACAGGGGTCACAGCAGTACTTC. Amino acid sequence: CASRPGQGSQQYF.

The chain recombines TRBV2 with TRBJ2-7, with TRBD2 matching 9 bases. Germline V gives CDR1 SNHLY, CDR2 FYNNEI. This CDR3 is 16 amino acids long. Trimming cost V 6 bases and J 3 bases; bases outside gene matches: 12. The CDR3 reads CASRLEGLAGNYEQYF. Here the CDR3 DNA reads TGTGCCAGCAGACTTGAGGGCCTAGCGGGGAACTACGAGCAGTACTTC.

The chain links TRBV28 to TRBJ2-7, with D possibly being TRBD1 (5 bases). The germline V gene encodes CDR1 MDHEN and CDR2 SYDVKM. V was trimmed by 5 bases and J by 4 bases, leaving 12 bases between them. CDR3 size: 13 residues. The CDR3 sequence: CASSPRTTYEQYF. The CDR3 DNA is TGTGCCAGCAGTCCTCGGACAACGTACGAGCAGTACTTC.

V is TRBV5-4 and J is TRBJ2-1; D is perhaps TRBD2 (7 bases). V was pared by 0 bases and J by 7 bases, with 17 bases between. The CDR3 has 16 amino acids. The germline V gene has CDR1 SGHNT and CDR2 YYREEE (reference sequence). The CDR3 region is CASSLEGGGLGNEQFF. The CDR3 DNA reads TGTGCCAGCAGCTTGGAAGGGGGGGGATTGGGAAATGAGCAGTTCTTC.

This clone was seen once. The rearrangement links TRBV29-1 to TRBJ1-2, with D perhaps TRBD1 (6 bases). Per germline, CDR1 SQVTM and CDR2 ANQGSEA. The CDR3 has 14 residues. The V gene lost 7 bases and the J gene lost 6 bases, with 21 bases spanning the gap. CDR3 DNA sequence: TGCAGCGCCCGGACAGCCTCGGACCCACATGGCTACACCTTC. It translates to CSARTASDPHGYTF.

The CDR3 sequence is CASGLAATFETEAFF. As DNA, the CDR3 is TGTGCCAGCGGACTAGCCGCAACATTCGAGACTGAAGCTTTCTTT. The V and J genes are TRBV13 and TRBJ1-1; D remains ambiguous. Deletions cut 8 bases from V and 5 bases from J, with 21 bases between. The CDR3 is 15 amino acids. The germline CDR1 and CDR2 sequences are PRHDT and FYEKMQ (reference sequence).

The rearrangement joins TRBV2 to TRBJ2-3; D possibly corresponds to TRBD2 (5 bases). V lost 7 bases and J 1 base, leaving 12 bases between the germline ends. The CDR3 sequence is 14 residues long. Per germline, CDR1 SNHLY and CDR2 FYNNEI. CDR3: CASKVRGGTDTQYF. The CDR3 DNA is TGTGCCAGCAAGGTTCGGGGAGGCACAGATACGCAGTATTTT.

The chain couples TRBV10-2 to TRBJ2-3, with a weak D call TRBD1 (6 bases). This CDR3 spans 18 amino acids. The V end was cut by 4 bases, the J end by 0 bases, with 20 bases between. Germline V gives CDR1 WSHSY, CDR2 SAAADI. As DNA, the CDR3 is TGCGCCAGCAGTGTATCCCATAACAGGGATACTAGCACAGATACGCAGTATTTT. Protein product: CASSVSHNRDTSTDTQYF.

The chain couples TRBV2 to TRBJ1-4; TRBD1 might be the D (6 bases). The germline V and J ends were trimmed by 11 bases and 5 bases, with 15 bases remaining between them. Germline V lookup: CDR1 SNHLY, CDR2 FYNNEI. The CDR3 has 13 residues. The CDR3 spells CAGNGQPNEKLFF. In DNA form, the CDR3 reads TGTGCCGGCAACGGACAGCCGAATGAAAAACTGTTTTTT.